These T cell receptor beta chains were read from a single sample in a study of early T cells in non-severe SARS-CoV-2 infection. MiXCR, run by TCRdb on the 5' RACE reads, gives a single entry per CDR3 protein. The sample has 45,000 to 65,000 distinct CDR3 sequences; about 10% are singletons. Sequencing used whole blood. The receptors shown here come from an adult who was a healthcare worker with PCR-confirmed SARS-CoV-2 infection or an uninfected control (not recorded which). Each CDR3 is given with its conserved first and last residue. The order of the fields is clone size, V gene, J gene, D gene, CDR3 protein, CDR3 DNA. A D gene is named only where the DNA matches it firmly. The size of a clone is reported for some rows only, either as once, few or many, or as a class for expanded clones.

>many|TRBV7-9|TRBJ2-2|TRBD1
CASNQLRPGQGNTGELFF
TGTGCCAGCAACCAGCTAAGACCGGGACAGGGGAACACCGGGGAGCTGTTTTTT
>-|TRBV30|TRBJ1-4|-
CAWGQANEKLFF
TGTGCCTGGGGTCAGGCTAATGAAAAACTGTTTTTT
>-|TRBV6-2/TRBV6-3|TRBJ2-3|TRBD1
CASSFLSSDRARPDTQYF
TGTGCCAGCAGTTTTCTAAGTTCGGACAGGGCAAGGCCAGATACGCAGTATTTT
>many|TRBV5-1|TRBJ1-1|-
CASSGLQGAYTEAFF
TGCGCCAGCAGCGGTCTCCAGGGTGCTTACACTGAAGCTTTCTTT
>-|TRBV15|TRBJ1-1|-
CATSRELNTEAFF
TGTGCCACCAGCAGAGAGCTGAACACTGAAGCTTTCTTT
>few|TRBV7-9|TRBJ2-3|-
CASSPSQSTDTQYF
TGTGCCAGCAGCCCCTCACAGAGCACAGATACGCAGTATTTT
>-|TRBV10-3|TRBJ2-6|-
CAISLTNRDSGANVLTF
TGTGCCATCAGCTTAACTAACCGGGACTCTGGGGCCAACGTCCTGACTTTC
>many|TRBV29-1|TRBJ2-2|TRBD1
CSVGQGHATGELFF
TGCAGCGTGGGACAGGGTCATGCCACCGGGGAGCTGTTTTTT
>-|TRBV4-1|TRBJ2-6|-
CASSQSTVDSGANVLTF
TGCGCCAGCAGCCAATCAACCGTGGACTCTGGGGCCAACGTCCTGACTTTC
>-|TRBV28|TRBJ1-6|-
CASGLSGSSPLHF
TGTGCCAGCGGCTTGTCGGGAAGTTCACCCCTCCATTTT
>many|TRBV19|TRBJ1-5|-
CASSIKGFNQPQHF
TGTGCCAGTAGTATCAAAGGGTTCAATCAGCCCCAGCATTTT
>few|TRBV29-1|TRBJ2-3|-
CSFTGDTQYF
TGCAGCTTTACGGGAGATACGCAGTATTTT
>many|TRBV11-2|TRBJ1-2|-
CASSLIFQYTF
TGTGCCAGCAGCCTAATCTTTCAGTACACCTTC
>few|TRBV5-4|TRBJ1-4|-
CASSLAGGSRAELFF
TGTGCCAGCAGCTTGGCGGGGGGTAGCCGTGCTGAACTGTTTTTT
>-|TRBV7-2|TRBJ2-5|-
CASSLDQGSVIETQYF
TGTGCCAGCAGCTTAGACCAGGGGTCGGTAATCGAGACCCAGTACTTC
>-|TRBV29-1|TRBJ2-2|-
CSVRGGTNTGELFF
TGCAGCGTGAGGGGGGGAACGAACACCGGGGAGCTGTTTTTT
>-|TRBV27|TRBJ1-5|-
CASWKEGNQPQHF
TGTGCCTCTTGGAAGGAGGGCAATCAGCCCCAGCATTTT
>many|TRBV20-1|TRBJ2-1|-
CSAVEPPGYNEQFF
TGCAGTGCTGTGGAACCCCCGGGATACAATGAGCAGTTCTTC
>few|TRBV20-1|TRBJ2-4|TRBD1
CSAKGQGQNIQYF
TGCAGTGCTAAAGGACAGGGGCAAAACATTCAGTACTTC
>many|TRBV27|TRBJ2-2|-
CASSPTASNTGELFF
TGTGCCAGTTCCCCGACAGCTTCGAACACCGGGGAGCTGTTTTTT
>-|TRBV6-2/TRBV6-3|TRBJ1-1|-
CASSYSENTEAFF
TGTGCCAGCAGTTACAGTGAGAACACTGAAGCTTTCTTT
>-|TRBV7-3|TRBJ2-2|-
CVSSLSPGSSSGELFF
TGTGTCAGCAGCTTAAGTCCCGGGTCCTCATCCGGGGAGCTGTTTTTT
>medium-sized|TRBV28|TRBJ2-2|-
CASSLISTANTGELFF
TGTGCCAGCAGTTTAATATCGACAGCGAACACCGGGGAGCTGTTTTTT
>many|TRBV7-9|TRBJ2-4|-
CASSPWTATHTNIQYF
TGTGCCAGCAGCCCGTGGACTGCGACCCACACAAACATTCAGTACTTC
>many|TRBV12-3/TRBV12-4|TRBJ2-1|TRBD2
CASSLSGSSGIYNEQFF
TGTGCCAGCAGTTTAAGCGGGAGTAGTGGCATCTACAATGAGCAGTTCTTC
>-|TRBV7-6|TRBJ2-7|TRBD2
CASSRGGREQYF
TGTGCCAGCAGCCGGGGGGGGCGCGAGCAGTACTTC
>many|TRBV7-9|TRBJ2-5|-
CASSLGRGETQYF
TGTGCCAGCAGCTTAGGGAGGGGAGAGACCCAGTACTTC
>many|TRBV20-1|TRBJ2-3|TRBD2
CSASGGADTQYF
TGCAGTGCTAGCGGGGGGGCAGATACGCAGTATTTT
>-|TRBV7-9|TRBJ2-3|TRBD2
CASSGRGRGDTQYF
TGTGCCAGCAGCGGGAGGGGACGTGGAGATACGCAGTATTTT
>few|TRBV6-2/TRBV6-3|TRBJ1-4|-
CASSYWYATNEKLFF
TGTGCCAGCAGTTATTGGTACGCAACTAATGAAAAACTGTTTTTT
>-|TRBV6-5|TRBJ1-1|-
CASKQGGGTEAFF
TGTGCCAGTAAGCAGGGAGGGGGCACTGAAGCTTTCTTT
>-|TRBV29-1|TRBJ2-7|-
CSVAGTRKSYEQYF
TGCAGCGTTGCAGGGACTCGAAAAAGCTACGAGCAGTACTTC
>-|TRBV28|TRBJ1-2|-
CASSLTQETYGYTF
TGTGCCAGCAGCCTAACACAGGAGACCTATGGCTACACCTTC
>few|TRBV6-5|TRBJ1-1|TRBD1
CASSDRVSTEAFF
TGTGCCAGCAGTGACAGGGTTAGCACTGAAGCTTTCTTT
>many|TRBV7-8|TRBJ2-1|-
CASSHGGPPNEQFF
TGTGCCAGCAGCCACGGGGGACCGCCTAATGAGCAGTTCTTC
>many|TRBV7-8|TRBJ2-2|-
CASQVAGTNTGELFF
TGTGCCAGCCAGGTGGCAGGGACGAACACCGGGGAGCTGTTTTTT
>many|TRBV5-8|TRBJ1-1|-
CASSHTWKGSDTEAFF
TGTGCCAGCAGCCATACTTGGAAGGGTTCGGACACTGAAGCTTTCTTT
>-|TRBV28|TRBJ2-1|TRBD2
CASKGLAVKDEQFF
TGTGCCAGCAAGGGACTAGCGGTAAAGGATGAGCAGTTCTTC
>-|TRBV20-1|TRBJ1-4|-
CSAPREGGISANEKLFF
TGCAGTGCCCCCAGGGAAGGAGGAATCAGTGCTAATGAAAAACTGTTTTTT
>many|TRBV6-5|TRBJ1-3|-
CASSYMGGPGNTIYF
TGTGCCAGCAGTTATATGGGGGGCCCTGGAAACACCATATATTTT
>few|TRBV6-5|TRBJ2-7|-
CASRGAGSQKVYEQYF
TGTGCCAGCCGGGGCGCCGGAAGCCAGAAGGTGTACGAGCAGTACTTC
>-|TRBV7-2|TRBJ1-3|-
CASSLTSGSGNTIYF
TGTGCCAGCAGCTTAACGTCTGGCTCTGGAAACACCATATATTTT
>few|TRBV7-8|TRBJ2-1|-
CASSLVQSEQFF
TGTGCCAGCAGCTTAGTTCAGTCTGAGCAGTTCTTC
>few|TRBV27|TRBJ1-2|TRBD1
CASSLFGDRGNYGYTF
TGTGCCAGCAGTTTATTCGGGGACAGGGGGAACTATGGCTACACCTTC
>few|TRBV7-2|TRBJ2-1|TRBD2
CASRPAGYNEQFF
TGTGCCAGCAGGCCAGCGGGATACAATGAGCAGTTCTTC
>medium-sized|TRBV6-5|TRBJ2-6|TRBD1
CASSSGQSGANVLTF
TGTGCCAGCAGTTCGGGACAGTCTGGGGCCAACGTCCTGACTTTC